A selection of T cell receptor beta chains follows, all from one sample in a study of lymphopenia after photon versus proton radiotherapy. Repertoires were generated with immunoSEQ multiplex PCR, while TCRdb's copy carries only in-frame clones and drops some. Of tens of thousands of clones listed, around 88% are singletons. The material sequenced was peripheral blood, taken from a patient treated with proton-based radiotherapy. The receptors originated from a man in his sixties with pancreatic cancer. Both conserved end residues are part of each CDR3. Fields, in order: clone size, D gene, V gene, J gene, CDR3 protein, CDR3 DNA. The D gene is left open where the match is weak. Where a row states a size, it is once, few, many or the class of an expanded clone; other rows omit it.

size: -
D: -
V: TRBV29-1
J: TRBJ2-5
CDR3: CSVEGRNQETQYF
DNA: TGCAGCGTTGAGGGACGGAACCAAGAGACCCAGTACTTC

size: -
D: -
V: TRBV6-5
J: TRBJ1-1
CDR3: CAIRRNREEAFF
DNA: TGTGCCATACGGAGAAACCGGGAGGAAGCTTTCTTT

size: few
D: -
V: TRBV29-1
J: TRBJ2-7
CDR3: CSASRDRGEQYF
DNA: TGCAGCGCCTCCAGGGATCGGGGGGAGCAGTACTTC

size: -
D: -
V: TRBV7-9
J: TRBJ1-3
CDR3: CASSPTDSGNTIYF
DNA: TGTGCCAGCAGCCCGACGGATTCTGGAAACACCATATATTTT

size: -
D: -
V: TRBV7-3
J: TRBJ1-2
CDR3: CASSADSQYGYTF
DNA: TGTGCCAGCAGCGCCGACAGTCAGTATGGCTACACCTTC

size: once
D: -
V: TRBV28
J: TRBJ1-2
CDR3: CASSALRNSGYTF
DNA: TGTGCCAGCAGTGCGCTTCGGAATTCTGGCTACACCTTC

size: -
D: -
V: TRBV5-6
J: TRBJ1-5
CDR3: CASSLRGSNQPQHF
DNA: TGTGCCAGCAGCTTGAGAGGGAGTAATCAGCCCCAGCATTTT

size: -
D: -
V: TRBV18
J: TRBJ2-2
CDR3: CASSPQRGLNTGELFF
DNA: TGTGCCAGCTCACCTCAACGGGGGTTAAACACCGGGGAGCTGTTTTTT

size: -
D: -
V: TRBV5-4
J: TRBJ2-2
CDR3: CASSPPNTGELFF
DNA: TGTGCCAGCAGCCCTCCGAACACCGGGGAGCTGTTTTTT

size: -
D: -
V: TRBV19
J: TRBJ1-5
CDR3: CASGDSHRNQPQHF
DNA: TGTGCCAGTGGAGACAGTCACCGCAATCAGCCCCAGCATTTT

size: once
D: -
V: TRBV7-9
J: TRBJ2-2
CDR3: CASMTTSGTGELFF
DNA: TGTGCCAGCATGACCACCAGCGGAACCGGGGAGCTGTTTTTT

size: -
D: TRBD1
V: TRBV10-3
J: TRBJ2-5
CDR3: CAISESRGGIQETQYF
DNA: TGTGCCATCAGTGAGTCGAGAGGGGGCATCCAAGAGACCCAGTACTTC

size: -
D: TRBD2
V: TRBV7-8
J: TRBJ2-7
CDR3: CASSLGLATSYEQYF
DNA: TGTGCCAGCAGCCTTGGACTAGCGACTTCCTACGAGCAGTACTTC

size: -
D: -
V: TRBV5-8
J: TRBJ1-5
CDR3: CASRTPPQPQHF
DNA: TGTGCCAGCAGAACGCCCCCCCAGCCCCAGCATTTT

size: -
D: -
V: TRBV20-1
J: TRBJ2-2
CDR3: CSAGGPGELFF
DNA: TGCAGTGCGGGGGGCCCCGGGGAGCTGTTTTTT

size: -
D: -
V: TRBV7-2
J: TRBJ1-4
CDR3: CASSSERGLKLFF
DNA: TGTGCCAGCAGCTCGGAGCGGGGGTTGAAACTGTTTTTT

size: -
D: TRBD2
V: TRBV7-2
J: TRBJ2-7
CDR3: CASSSILAGPSYEQYF
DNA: TGTGCCAGCAGCTCAATTTTAGCGGGACCTTCCTACGAGCAGTACTTC

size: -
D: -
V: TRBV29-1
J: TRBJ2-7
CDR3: CSVEAAYEQYF
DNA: TGCAGCGTTGAAGCAGCCTACGAGCAGTACTTC

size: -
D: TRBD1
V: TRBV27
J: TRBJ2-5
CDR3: CAKKEDRGRDETQYF
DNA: TGTGCCAAAAAAGAGGACAGGGGGCGCGATGAGACCCAGTACTTC

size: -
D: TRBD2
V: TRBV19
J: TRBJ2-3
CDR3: CASSAGLAGLTDTQYF
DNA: TGTGCCAGTAGTGCGGGACTAGCGGGGCTCACAGATACGCAGTATTTT

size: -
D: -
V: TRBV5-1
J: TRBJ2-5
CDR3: CASSLEWRMEETQYF
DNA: TGCGCCAGCAGCTTGGAATGGAGAATGGAAGAGACCCAGTACTTC

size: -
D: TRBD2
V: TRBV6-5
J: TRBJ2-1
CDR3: CASSYSGLVSHEQFF
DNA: TGTGCCAGCAGTTACTCTGGACTAGTCTCCCATGAGCAGTTCTTC

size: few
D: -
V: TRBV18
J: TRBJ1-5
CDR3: CASSPGTDSNQPQHF
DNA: TGTGCCAGCTCACCAGGAACAGATAGCAATCAGCCCCAGCATTTT

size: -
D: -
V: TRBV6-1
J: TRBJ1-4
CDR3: CASKGRKPPNGKLFF
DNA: TGTGCCAGCAAGGGCAGAAAGCCCCCCAATGGAAAACTGTTTTTT

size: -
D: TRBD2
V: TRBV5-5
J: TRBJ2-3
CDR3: CASSSSGRALMSDTQYF
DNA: TGTGCCAGCAGTTCCAGCGGGAGGGCCTTAATGTCAGATACGCAGTATTTT

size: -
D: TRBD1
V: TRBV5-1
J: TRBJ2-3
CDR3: CASSWGTGASTDTQYF
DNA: TGCGCCAGCAGCTGGGGGACAGGGGCCAGCACAGATACGCAGTATTTT

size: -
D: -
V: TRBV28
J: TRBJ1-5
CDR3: CASSLTGSAGQPQHF
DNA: TGTGCCAGCAGTTTAACCGGGTCCGCGGGTCAGCCCCAGCATTTT

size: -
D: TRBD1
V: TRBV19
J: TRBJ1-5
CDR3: CASTTGISTFSNQPQHF
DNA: TGTGCCAGTACGACAGGGATTTCTACATTTAGCAATCAGCCCCAGCATTTT

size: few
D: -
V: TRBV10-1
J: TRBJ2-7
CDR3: CASSESTGPVDEQYF
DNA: TGCGCCAGCAGTGAGTCGACCGGTCCTGTCGACGAGCAGTACTTC

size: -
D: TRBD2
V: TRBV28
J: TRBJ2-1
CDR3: CASKPSGRYNEQFF
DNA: TGTGCCAGCAAACCTAGCGGGAGATACAATGAGCAGTTCTTC

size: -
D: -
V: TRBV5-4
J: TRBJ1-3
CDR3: CASSLAGGDTIYF
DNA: TGTGCCAGCAGCTTGGCTGGGGGAGACACCATATATTTT

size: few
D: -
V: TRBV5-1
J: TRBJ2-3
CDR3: CASRGGGAGEDTQYF
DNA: TGCGCCAGCAGGGGAGGGGGAGCCGGGGAAGATACGCAGTATTTT

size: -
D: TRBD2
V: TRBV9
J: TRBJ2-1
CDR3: CASSRTSGRADEQFF
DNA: TGTGCCAGCAGCCGGACTAGCGGGAGAGCTGATGAGCAGTTCTTC

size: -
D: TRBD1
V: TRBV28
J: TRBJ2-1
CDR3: CASSGGNEQFF
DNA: TGTGCCAGCTCAGGGGGAAATGAGCAGTTCTTC

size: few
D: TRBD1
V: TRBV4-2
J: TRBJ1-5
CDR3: CASSPQATGGNSNQPQHF
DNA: TGTGCCAGCAGCCCCCAGGCAACAGGGGGCAATAGCAATCAGCCCCAGCATTTT

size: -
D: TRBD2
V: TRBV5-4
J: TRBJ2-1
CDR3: CASSTPGRVAGINEQFF
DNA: TGTGCCAGCAGCACCCCCGGTAGGGTAGCGGGAATCAATGAGCAGTTCTTC

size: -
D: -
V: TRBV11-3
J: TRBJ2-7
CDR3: CASSLGSYEQYF
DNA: TGTGCCAGCAGCTTAGGTAGCTACGAGCAGTACTTC

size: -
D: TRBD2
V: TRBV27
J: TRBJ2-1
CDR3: CASASFGGSPHEQFF
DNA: TGTGCCAGTGCGAGCTTCGGCGGGAGTCCCCATGAGCAGTTCTTC

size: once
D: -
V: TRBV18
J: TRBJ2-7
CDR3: CASSPLEGALYEQYF
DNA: TGTGCCAGCTCACCACTCGAGGGAGCCCTCTACGAGCAGTACTTC

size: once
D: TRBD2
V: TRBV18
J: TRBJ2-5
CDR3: CASSPALAGGLETQYF
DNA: TGTGCCAGCTCACCAGCGCTAGCGGGGGGATTAGAGACCCAGTACTTC

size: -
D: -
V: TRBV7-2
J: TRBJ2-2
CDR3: CASSPRKNTGELFF
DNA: TGTGCCAGCAGCCCCCGAAAGAACACCGGGGAGCTGTTTTTT

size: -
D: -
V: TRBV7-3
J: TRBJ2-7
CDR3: CASSMGPFYEQYF
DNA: TGTGCCAGCAGCATGGGACCATTCTACGAGCAGTACTTC

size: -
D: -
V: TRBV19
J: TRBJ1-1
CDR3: CASSTQSEAFF
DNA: TGTGCCAGTAGTACCCAATCGGAAGCTTTCTTT

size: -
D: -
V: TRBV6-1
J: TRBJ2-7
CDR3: CASRARGRGDEQYF
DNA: TGTGCCAGCCGGGCGAGGGGGAGGGGCGACGAGCAGTACTTC

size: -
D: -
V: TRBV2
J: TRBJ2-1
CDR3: CASRGSGNNEQFF
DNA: TGTGCCAGCAGGGGTAGCGGAAACAATGAGCAGTTCTTC

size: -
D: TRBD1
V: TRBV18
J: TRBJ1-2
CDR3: CASSPPGTGGPAGGYTF
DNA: TGTGCCAGCTCACCGCCCGGGACAGGGGGTCCAGCGGGGGGCTACACCTTC

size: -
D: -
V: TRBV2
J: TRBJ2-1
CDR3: CASSVFGSAYNEQFF
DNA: TGTGCCAGCAGTGTTTTTGGGAGTGCCTACAATGAGCAGTTCTTC

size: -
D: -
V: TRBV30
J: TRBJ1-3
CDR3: CAWSPKGRKAGNTIYF
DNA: TGTGCCTGGAGCCCAAAGGGGCGGAAGGCTGGAAACACCATATATTTT

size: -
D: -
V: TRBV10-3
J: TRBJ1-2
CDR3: CAISELNGGDGYTF
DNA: TGTGCCATCAGTGAGCTGAACGGGGGTGATGGCTACACCTTC

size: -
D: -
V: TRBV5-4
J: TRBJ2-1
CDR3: CASSQTGNNEQFF
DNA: TGTGCCAGCAGCCAAACCGGGAACAATGAGCAGTTCTTC

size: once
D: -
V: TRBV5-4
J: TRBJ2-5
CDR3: CASSPPGKETQYF
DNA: TGTGCCAGCAGCCCTCCGGGCAAAGAGACCCAGTACTTC

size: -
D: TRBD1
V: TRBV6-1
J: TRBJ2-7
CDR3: CASSEGTGASYEQYF
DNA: TGTGCCAGCAGTGAGGGGACAGGGGCTTCCTACGAGCAGTACTTC

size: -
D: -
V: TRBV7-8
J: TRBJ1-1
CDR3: CASSLWGGTNTEAFF
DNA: TGTGCCAGCAGCCTCTGGGGAGGGACAAACACTGAAGCTTTCTTT

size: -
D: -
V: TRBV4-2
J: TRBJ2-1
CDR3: CASSRRKETDYNEQFF
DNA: TGTGCCAGCAGCCGTCGAAAGGAGACGGACTACAATGAGCAGTTCTTC

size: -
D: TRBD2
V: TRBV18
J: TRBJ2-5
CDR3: CASSPPSGGGETQYF
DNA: TGTGCCAGCTCACCACCGTCGGGAGGCGGGGAGACCCAGTACTTC